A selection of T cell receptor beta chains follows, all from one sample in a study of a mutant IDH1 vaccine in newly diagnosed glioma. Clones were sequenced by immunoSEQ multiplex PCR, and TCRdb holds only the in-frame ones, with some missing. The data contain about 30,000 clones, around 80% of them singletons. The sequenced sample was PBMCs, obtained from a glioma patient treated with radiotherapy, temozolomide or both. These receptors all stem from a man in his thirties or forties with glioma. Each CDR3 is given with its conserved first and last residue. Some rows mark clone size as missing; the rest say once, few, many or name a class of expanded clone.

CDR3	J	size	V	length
CASSVATPNYEQYF	TRBJ2-7	-	TRBV19	14
CASSIRQGADEQFF	TRBJ2-1	-	TRBV4-1	14
CASSTAGRGTSNQPQHF	TRBJ1-5	-	TRBV19	17
CASSPLFRVEAFF	TRBJ1-1	-	TRBV28	13
CASRGKGGFGTEAFF	TRBJ1-1	few	TRBV25-1	15
CAWSVRDISTEKLFF	TRBJ1-4	few	TRBV30	15
CASAPESNTEAFF	TRBJ1-1	-	TRBV7-9	13
CASSEALGQQETQYF	TRBJ2-5	-	TRBV2	15
CASSFVGSKGAFF	TRBJ1-1	-	TRBV5-6	13
CASVWTLHF	TRBJ1-6	few	TRBV6-5	9
CASSLEVAGLNEQFF	TRBJ2-1	-	TRBV13	15
CASRGIEGQGYGYTF	TRBJ1-2	-	TRBV2	15
CASSYQGKLNEQFF	TRBJ2-1	few	TRBV7-9	14
CASGTPYSNQPQHF	TRBJ1-5	-	TRBV19	14
CSVLSDATGELFF	TRBJ2-2	-	TRBV29-1	13
CASSLALRPEAFF	TRBJ1-1	-	TRBV5-5	13
CASSENTGRLEAFF	TRBJ1-1	-	TRBV28	14
CASSQGQSSYNEQFF	TRBJ2-1	-	TRBV5-4	15